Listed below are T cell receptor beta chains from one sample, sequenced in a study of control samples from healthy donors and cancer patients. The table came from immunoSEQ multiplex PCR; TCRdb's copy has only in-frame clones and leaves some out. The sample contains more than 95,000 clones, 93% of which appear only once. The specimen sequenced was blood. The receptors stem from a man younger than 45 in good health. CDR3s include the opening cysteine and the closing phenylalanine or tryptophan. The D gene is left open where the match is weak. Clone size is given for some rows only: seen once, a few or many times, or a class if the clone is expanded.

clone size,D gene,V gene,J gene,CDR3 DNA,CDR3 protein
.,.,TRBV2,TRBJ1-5,TGTGCCAGCAGCACCGGGGACATTGAGCCCCAGCATTTT,CASSTGDIEPQHF
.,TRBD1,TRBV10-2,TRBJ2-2,TGCGCCAGCAGGAGGGGACAGGGGCGGGGGGACGGGGAGCTGTTTTTT,CASRRGQGRGDGELFF
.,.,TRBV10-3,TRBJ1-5,TGTGCCATCAGTGATGGGGGGAATCAGCCCCAGCATTTT,CAISDGGNQPQHF
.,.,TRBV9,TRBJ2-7,TGTGCCAGCAGCTCCGGGGGCAGAGACGAGCAGTACTTC,CASSSGGRDEQYF
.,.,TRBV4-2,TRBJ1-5,TGTGCCAGCAGCCGATTTAATCAGCCCCAGCATTTT,CASSRFNQPQHF
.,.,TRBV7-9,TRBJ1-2,TGTGCCAGCAGCTTGGGAGGGGCGGAGGGCTACACCTTC,CASSLGGAEGYTF
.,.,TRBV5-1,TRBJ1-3,TGCGCCAGCAGCTTGGAGGGTACTGGAAACACCATATATTTT,CASSLEGTGNTIYF
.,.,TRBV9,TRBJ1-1,TGTGCCAGCACGTCACGCGGGCCGGGGCAGTTGAACACTGAAGCTTTCTTT,CASTSRGPGQLNTEAFF
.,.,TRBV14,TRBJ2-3,TGTGCCAGCAGCCAGGAACCCCTCTGGGCAGGGGTCCGCACAGATACGCAGTATTTT,CASSQEPLWAGVRTDTQYF
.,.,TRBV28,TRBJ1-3,TGTGCCAGCAGTTTCCCCGGTGGAAACACCATATATTTT,CASSFPGGNTIYF
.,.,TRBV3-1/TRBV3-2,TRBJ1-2,TGTGCCACCACAGGTCCGGGCCGAGAATATGGCTACACCTTC,CATTGPGREYGYTF
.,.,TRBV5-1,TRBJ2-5,TGCGCCAGCAGATCCACTACGCTGCCTCAAGAGACCCAGTACTTC,CASRSTTLPQETQYF
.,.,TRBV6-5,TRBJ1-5,TGTGCCAGCAGCAGGGAGTGGAGTAATCAGCCCCAGCATTTT,CASSREWSNQPQHF
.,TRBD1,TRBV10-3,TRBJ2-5,TGTGCCACCTCGATGGACAGGGAAGGGGAGACCCAGTACTTC,CATSMDREGETQYF
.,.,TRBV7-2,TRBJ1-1,TGTGCCAGCAGGTGGAAAGGGGGAAGTACTGAAGCTTTCTTT,CASRWKGGSTEAFF
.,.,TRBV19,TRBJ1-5,TGTGCCAGTAGTATAGCTGGGGGAGGGCCCCAGCATTTT,CASSIAGGGPQHF
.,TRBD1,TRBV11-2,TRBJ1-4,TGTGCCAGCAGCTCGTCAGGGGGCAATGAAAAACTGTTTTTT,CASSSSGGNEKLFF
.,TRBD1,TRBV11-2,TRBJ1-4,TGTGCCAGCAGCCAGGGGGTGGGGACAGGGGTGGAAAAACTGTTTTTT,CASSQGVGTGVEKLFF
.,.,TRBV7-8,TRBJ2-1,TGTGCCAGCAGCCCTAGCAGGAGAGGGGCCTCGGTTCGGGAAGAGCAGTTCTTC,CASSPSRRGASVREEQFF
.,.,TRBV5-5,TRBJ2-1,TGTGCCAGCAGCTTAGGGGCGGCCTACAATGAGCAGTTCTTC,CASSLGAAYNEQFF
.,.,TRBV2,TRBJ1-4,TGTGCCAGCGAGGCGGGGACGGGCAATGAAAAACTGTTTTTT,CASEAGTGNEKLFF
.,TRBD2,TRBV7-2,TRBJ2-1,TGTGCCAGCAGCGGTAGCGGGGCCCAATACAATGAGCAGTTCTTC,CASSGSGAQYNEQFF
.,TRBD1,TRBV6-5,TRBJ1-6,TGTGCCAGCAGTCTCAGGGGGATAGGTTCACCCCTCCACTTT,CASSLRGIGSPLHF
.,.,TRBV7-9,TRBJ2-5,TGTGCCAGCAGCCCCCGGGCAGGGGAAGAGACCCAGTACTTC,CASSPRAGEETQYF
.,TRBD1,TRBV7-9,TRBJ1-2,TGTGCCAGCAGCCGAAGGACAGGGGCGCACGATGGCTACACCTTC,CASSRRTGAHDGYTF
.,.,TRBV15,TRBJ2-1,TGTGCCACCAGCAGGGTTGAGGGGGGAGCCTCCTACAATGAGCAGTTCTTC,CATSRVEGGASYNEQFF
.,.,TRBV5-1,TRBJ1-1,TGCGCCAGCAGCCGGATCTCGTACCCAATGAACACTGAAGCTTTCTTT,CASSRISYPMNTEAFF
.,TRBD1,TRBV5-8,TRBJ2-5,TGTGCCAGCAGCGACGGGACAGGGGCGGAGACCCAGTACTTC,CASSDGTGAETQYF
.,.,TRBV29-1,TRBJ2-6,TGCAGCGCGTTACAGGGAAACTCTGGGGCCAACGTCCTGACTTTC,CSALQGNSGANVLTF
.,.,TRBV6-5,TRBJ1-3,TGTGCCAGCAGCTCCGGGACGCAGGGAGGAAACACCATATATTTT,CASSSGTQGGNTIYF
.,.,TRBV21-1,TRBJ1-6,TGTGCCAGCCTCCCCGGTGGCCTGGATTCACCCCTCCACTTT,CASLPGGLDSPLHF
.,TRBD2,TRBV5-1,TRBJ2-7,TGCGCCAGCAGCCCGGACGGGGGGATGGTGTCCTACGAGCAGTACTTC,CASSPDGGMVSYEQYF
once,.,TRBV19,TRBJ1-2,TGTGCCAGTAGTATAGTTCGTAAAGGTTATGGCTACACCTTC,CASSIVRKGYGYTF
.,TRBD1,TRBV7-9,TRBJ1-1,TGTGCCAGCAGCTTACCGGGACAGGGGTTTAGGGACACTGAAGCTTTCTTT,CASSLPGQGFRDTEAFF
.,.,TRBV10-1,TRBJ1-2,TGCGCCAGCAGTGAAAGGCTCGGCCGGGATGGCTACACCTTC,CASSERLGRDGYTF
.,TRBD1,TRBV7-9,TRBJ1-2,TGTGCCAGCAGCCTCGACAGGGACTATGGCTACACCTTC,CASSLDRDYGYTF
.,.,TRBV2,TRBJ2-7,TGTGCCAGCTGTGCTCTGGGCGGACTCGGGGAGCAGTACTTC,CASCALGGLGEQYF
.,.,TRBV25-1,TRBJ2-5,TGTGCCAGCACTGAAGGCTTGATCCAAGAGACCCAGTACTTC,CASTEGLIQETQYF
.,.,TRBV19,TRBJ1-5,TGTGCCAGTAGTCCCCGGGACGGCTTTGATCAGCCCCAGCATTTT,CASSPRDGFDQPQHF
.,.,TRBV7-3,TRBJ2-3,TGTGCCAGCAGCTTAGCCGGGACCTCAGGCGGTACGCAGTATTTT,CASSLAGTSGGTQYF
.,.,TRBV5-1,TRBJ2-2,TGCGCCAGCAGCTTGGCAGGGAACGCCGGGGAGCTGTTTTTT,CASSLAGNAGELFF
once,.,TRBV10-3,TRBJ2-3,TGTGCCATCAGTGAGTTGGACACAGATACGCAGTATTTT,CAISELDTDTQYF
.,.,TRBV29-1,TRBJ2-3,TGCAGCGTTGGACCGGGACCCCGACGAGATACGCAGTATTTT,CSVGPGPRRDTQYF
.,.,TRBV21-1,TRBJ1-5,TGTGCCAGCAGCAAACTGAGGTGGGGGCGCGATATTCGGCCCCAGCATTTT,CASSKLRWGRDIRPQHF
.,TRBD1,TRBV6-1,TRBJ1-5,TGTGCCAGCAGTGAATCTTTGGACAGGGCCTTTCAGCCCCAGCATTTT,CASSESLDRAFQPQHF
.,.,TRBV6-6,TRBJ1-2,TGTGCCAGCAGTTACGGGAGGGCCCAGGGGTATGGCTACACCTTC,CASSYGRAQGYGYTF
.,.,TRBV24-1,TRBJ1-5,TGTGCCACCAGTGACCCCAGCGGGCAGCCCCAGCATTTT,CATSDPSGQPQHF
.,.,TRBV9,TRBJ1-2,TGTGCCAGCAGCCCCGGGCACGAAAACTATGGCTACACCTTC,CASSPGHENYGYTF